Following are 24 T cell receptor beta chains from one sample sequenced in a study of blood T cells in healthy people across ages. Then a second PCR, running about 6 to 12 cycles, was carried out with a sample-barcoded 5' primer and a J-beta primer mix. TCRdb called the 5' RACE reads again in MiXCR, with one record for every CDR3 protein. Of over a million distinct CDR3 sequences listed, 42% are singletons. Sequencing input: blood. Receptors were obtained from a woman aged 18-35 years in good health.

In this sample, this clonotype turned up once. The chain carries TRBV10-2 and TRBJ2-3; D is uncertain. The CDR3 totals 15 residues. V was shortened by 4 bases and J by 0 bases, with 11 bases between the two germline ends. Germline V gene sequence: CDR1 WSHSY, CDR2 SAAADI. The CDR3 region is CASSGLRVSTDTQYF. For the CDR3, the DNA is TGCGCCAGCAGTGGGCTTAGGGTTAGCACAGATACGCAGTATTTT.

V gene TRBV6-1 combines with J gene TRBJ2-5, with D uncertain. V was cut by 6 bases and J by 4 bases, with 9 bases left in between. CDR1 and CDR2 (germline): MNHNS, SASEGT. The CDR3 spans 12 residues. DNA for the CDR3: TGTGCCAGCAGCCCGCTTACAGAGACCCAGTACTTC. This sequence encodes CASSPLTETQYF.

The table lists this clonotype with a few counts. The CDR3 DNA reads as TGCGCCAGCAGTGAAACTGGCGCCAGCACAGATACGCAGTATTTT. This sequence encodes CASSETGASTDTQYF. The J gene is TRBJ2-3, the V gene TRBV5-1; D remains ambiguous. V was pared by 5 bases and J by 0 bases, with 13 bases between. This CDR3 spans 15 amino acids. Looked up from germline, CDR1 is SGHRS and CDR2 is YFSETQ.

This rearrangement joins TRBV6-5 to TRBJ2-3; 10 bases are a match to TRBD2. There are 18 residues in the CDR3. Germline V gives CDR1 MNHEY, CDR2 SVGAGI. J was trimmed by 4 bases and V by 0 bases; bases with no gene match: 10. The CDR3 is CASSYSPASGGLSDTQYF. In DNA, the CDR3 is TGTGCCAGCAGTTACTCTCCGGCTAGCGGGGGACTTTCAGATACGCAGTATTTT.

This clonotype was observed a few times. V is TRBV5-4 and J is TRBJ2-7; D possibly corresponds to TRBD1 (5 bases). This CDR3 is built from 12 residues. V dropped 4 bases and J dropped 5 bases, with 10 bases sitting between them. Germline loops: CDR1 SGHNT, CDR2 YYREEE (reference sequence). This chain's CDR3 is CASSSKGNEQYF. Written as DNA, the CDR3 is TGTGCCAGCAGCAGCAAGGGGAACGAGCAGTACTTC.

The V and J genes are TRBV9 and TRBJ1-1; 7 bases match TRBD1. The CDR3 has 15 amino acids. From germline, CDR1 is SGDLS and CDR2 YYNGEE. V trimming: 4 bases; J trimming: 0 bases; junction bases outside the gene matches: 6. CDR3 nucleotides: TGTGCCAGCAGCACGCAGGGGGGGATGAACACTGAAGCTTTCTTT. Translating gives CASSTQGGMNTEAFF.

This clonotype turned up a few times. This chain joins TRBV4-1 and TRBJ2-5; 10 bases line up with TRBD1. The V gene's germline CDR1 is MGHRA and CDR2 YSYEKL. Trimming cost V 2 bases and J 2 bases; bases outside gene matches: 20. The CDR3 sequence is 21 residues long. This CDR3 reads CASSQRGGDRGLTSGQETQYF. CDR3 nucleotides: TGCGCCAGCAGCCAAAGGGGGGGGGACAGGGGCCTAACTAGCGGACAAGAGACCCAGTACTTC.

In this sample, this clonotype turned up a few times. The chain is built from TRBV5-1 and TRBJ2-7; TRBD2 aligns across 7 bases. Germline CDR1 reads SGHRS; CDR2 reads YFSETQ. This CDR3 comprises 13 residues. V was clipped by 7 bases and J by 6 bases; unmatched bases: 10. The CDR3 spells CASSQRDAGEQYF. In nucleotides, the CDR3 is TGCGCCAGCTCACAGCGGGATGCGGGCGAGCAGTACTTC.

V usage is TRBV20-1 and J usage is TRBJ2-5; the match to TRBD1 covers 9 bases. The DNA matches TRBJ2-7 better at its end, which makes the J call doubtful. CDR3 size: 13 residues. The germline V gene has CDR1 DFQATT and CDR2 SNEGSKA (reference sequence). The CDR3 protein is CSAADRGYYEQYF. The CDR3 coding sequence is TGCAGTGCCGCGGACAGGGGCTACTACGAGCAGTACTTC.

The V gene is TRBV4-2, the J gene TRBJ2-2, with 8 nucleotides matching TRBD1. Germline CDR1 is LGHNA and CDR2 is YNFKEQ. The CDR3 runs 17 residues. Unmatched junction bases numbered 7, after V lost 4 bases and J lost 0 bases. CDR3 protein: CASSRGTGNTNTGELFF. The CDR3 region has the DNA TGTGCCAGCAGCCGCGGGACAGGCAATACGAACACCGGGGAGCTGTTTTTT.

This clonotype was counted only a few times. V usage is TRBV29-1 and J usage is TRBJ2-7, with D unclear. The CDR3 totals 12 residues. V lost 1 base and J lost 1, with 5 bases in between. Germline V CDR1 and CDR2: SQVTM, ANQGSEA. The chain's CDR3 is CSVEASSYEQYF. The CDR3 DNA sequence: TGCAGCGTTGAAGCTAGTTCCTACGAGCAGTACTTC.

V gene TRBV10-3 combines with J gene TRBJ2-3, with no clear D. This CDR3 comprises 13 residues. Trimming pared 0 bases from V and 10 bases from J, leaving 11 bases between. CDR1 is ENHRY and CDR2 is SYGVKD in the germline V gene. CDR3 nucleotide sequence: TGTGCCATCAGTGAGTCGGTTTTTGGGGCGCAGTATTTT. This sequence encodes CAISESVFGAQYF.

The rearrangement links TRBV5-4 to TRBJ2-5; unclear D gene. The CDR3 has 14 residues. Germline loops: CDR1 SGHNT, CDR2 YYREEE (reference sequence). Deletions cut 0 bases from V and 4 bases from J, with 10 bases between. The CDR3 DNA follows: TGTGCCAGCAGCTTGGGTAATACATTAGAGACCCAGTACTTC. Its translation: CASSLGNTLETQYF. The variable domain in full, completed from reference TRBV5-4 and TRBJ2-5, reads ETGVTQSPTHLIKTRGQQVTLRCSSQSGHNTVSWYQQALGQGPQFIFQYYREEENGRGNFPPRFSGLQFPNYSSELNVNALELDDSALYLCASSLGNTLETQYFGPGTRLLVL.

The chain is built from TRBV7-9 and TRBJ1-5, with a weak D call TRBD1 (6 bases). This CDR3 contains 14 residues. Trimming cost V 4 bases and J 4 bases, with 11 bases left between them. Germline CDR1 and CDR2: SEHNR and FQNEAQ (reference sequence). The CDR3: CASSSEGVNQPQHF. DNA for the CDR3: TGTGCCAGCAGCTCAGAGGGGGTTAATCAGCCCCAGCATTTT.

The chain is built from TRBV13 and TRBJ2-1; D remains unclear. Germline-derived CDR1 and CDR2 are PRHDT and FYEKMQ (reference sequence). With 4 bases removed from V and 1 base from J, the gap between germline ends came to 11 bases. This CDR3 comprises 15 residues. The CDR3 region has the DNA TGTGCCAGCAGCTCAAGGGTAGGTTCCTACAATGAGCAGTTCTTC. It is translated as CASSSRVGSYNEQFF. The full variable domain, its missing parts supplied by reference TRBV13 and TRBJ2-1, is AAGVIQSPRHLIKEKRETATLKCYPIPRHDTVYWYQQGPGQDPQFLISFYEKMQSDKGSIPDRFSAQQFSDYHSELNMSSLELGDSALYFCASSSRVGSYNEQFFGPGTRLTVL.

Here the CDR3 DNA reads TGTGCCAGCTCGCGGACGGCACCCACAGATACGCAGTATTTT. This translates into CASSRTAPTDTQYF. The gene calls are TRBV18 and TRBJ2-3; D uncertain. Per germline, CDR1 KGHSH and CDR2 LQKENI. This CDR3 has 14 residues. V was cut by 6 bases and J by 2 bases, with 12 bases left in between.

The chain uses TRBV20-1 and TRBJ2-7; D unclear. There are 13 residues in the CDR3. Germline lookup yields CDR1 DFQATT and CDR2 SNEGSKA (reference sequence). Trimming removed 6 bases from V and 7 bases from J, with 19 bases in between. CDR3 amino acids: CSAAPGRLGEQYF. DNA for the CDR3: TGCAGTGCCGCCCCCGGGCGGTTGGGAGAGCAGTACTTC.

The V call is TRBV20-1, the J call TRBJ2-3; no clear D. Trimming took 6 bases from V and 3 from J, leaving 22 bases between them. The CDR3 is 16 amino acids. Germline V gene sequence: CDR1 DFQATT, CDR2 SNEGSKA (reference sequence). CDR3 DNA: TGCAGTGCCCAGACCCCCGGGTCCTCCCTTACAGATACGCAGTATTTT. It yields the protein CSAQTPGSSLTDTQYF.

This clonotype showed up just a few times. The chain carries TRBV12-3 or TRBV12-4 and TRBJ2-2; tentatively, D is TRBD2 (5 bases). The CDR3 contains 16 residues. V lost 6 bases, J lost 7 bases, and 21 bases lay in between. The CDR3 spells CASSPGVLSRVGELFF. DNA of the CDR3: TGTGCCAGCAGCCCCGGGGTCCTCAGTCGGGTCGGGGAGCTGTTTTTT.

The chain has TRBV12-3 or TRBV12-4 and TRBJ2-7, with TRBD2 matching 7 bases. The CDR3 totals 15 residues. V was clipped by 3 bases and J by 4 bases; unmatched bases: 9. In nucleotides, the CDR3 is TGTGCCAGCAGTTTTGGCGGACTAGTTGTATACGAGCAGTACTTC. Translated: CASSFGGLVVYEQYF.

A few counts support this clonotype. CDR3 nucleotide sequence: TGCGCCAGCAGCTTGGTGCCTAGCGGGAGGGAATACTACAATGAGCAGTTCTTC. This sequence encodes CASSLVPSGREYYNEQFF. This chain uses TRBV5-1 with TRBJ2-1; 12 bases align to TRBD2. The germline V gene encodes CDR1 SGHRS and CDR2 YFSETQ. Trimming at V came to 0 bases and at J to 3 bases, leaving 7 bases not matched to a gene. CDR3 length: 18 amino acids. The whole variable domain, filled in from reference TRBV5-1 and TRBJ2-1, reads KAGVTQTPRYLIKTRGQQVTLSCSPISGHRSVSWYQQTPGQGLQFLFEYFSETQRNKGNFPGRFSGRQFSNSRSEMNVSTLELGDSALYLCASSLVPSGREYYNEQFFGPGTRLTVL.

The chain is built from TRBV27 and TRBJ2-2; 11 bases map to TRBD2. Trimming removed 3 bases from V and 4 bases from J; junction bases left unmatched: 4. The CDR3 covers 16 residues. Per germline, CDR1 MNHEY and CDR2 SMNVEV (reference sequence). This chain's CDR3 is CASSLASGGITGELFF. The CDR3 nucleotides read TGTGCCAGCAGTTTGGCTAGCGGGGGGATCACCGGGGAGCTGTTTTTT.

This clonotype came up a few times. V usage is TRBV4-1 and J usage is TRBJ2-5, with D perhaps TRBD1 (6 bases). V was pared by 3 bases and J by 4 bases, with 18 bases between. Germline CDR1 is MGHRA and CDR2 is YSYEKL. The CDR3 sequence is 16 residues long. This chain's CDR3 is CASSQMTGTQRETQYF. In DNA, the CDR3 is TGCGCCAGCAGCCAGATGACAGGCACCCAGAGAGAGACCCAGTACTTC.

The V gene is TRBV7-9, the J gene TRBJ2-7; D gene unclear. Germline V gives CDR1 SEHNR, CDR2 FQNEAQ (reference sequence). CDR3 length: 13 residues. Trimming removed 5 bases from V and 6 bases from J, with 14 bases in between. CDR3 in DNA: TGTGCCAGCAGCCACCAGGTAGGCTTCGAGCAGTACTTC. Translation: CASSHQVGFEQYF.